This T cell receptor (beta chain) appears in the sequencing data of a study of blood T cell repertoires in COVID-19. Study as a whole: Material from acute and convalescent COVID-19 was sourced from the United States, Italy and Spain.

The repertoire was sequenced with immunoSEQ multiplex PCR; TCRdb's copy has only in-frame clones and lacks some. Of approximately 72,000 clones in the sample, 88% were seen once. J was trimmed by 3 bases and V by 0 bases; bases with no gene match: 6. CDR3 length equals 17 residues. Germline loops: CDR1 MNHEY, CDR2 SMNVEV (reference sequence). The sequenced material came from peripheral blood. The source of this sequence is a man in his fifties with acute or convalescent COVID-19. V gene TRBV27 combines with J gene TRBJ1-5, with 9 bases fitting TRBD1. Written as DNA, the CDR3 is TGTGCCAGCAGTTTATCGGGTTGGGACAGGGACAATCAGCCCCAGCATTTT. This codes for CASSLSGWDRDNQPQHF.